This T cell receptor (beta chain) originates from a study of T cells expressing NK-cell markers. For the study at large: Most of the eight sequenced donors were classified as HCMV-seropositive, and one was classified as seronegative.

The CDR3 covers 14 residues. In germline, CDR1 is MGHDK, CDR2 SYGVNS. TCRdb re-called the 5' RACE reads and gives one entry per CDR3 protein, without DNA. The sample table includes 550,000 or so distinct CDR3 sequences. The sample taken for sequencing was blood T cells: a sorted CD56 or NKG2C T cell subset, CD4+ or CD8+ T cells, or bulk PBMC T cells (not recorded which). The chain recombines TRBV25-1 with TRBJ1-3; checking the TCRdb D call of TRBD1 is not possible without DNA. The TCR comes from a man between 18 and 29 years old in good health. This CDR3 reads CASSDSAGQNTIYF.